Following are 21 T cell receptor beta chains from one sample sequenced in a study of radiotherapy plus CTLA-4 blockade in lung cancer. Method: immunoSEQ multiplex PCR; TCRdb's copy keeps in-frame clones and lacks some. The data contain some 64,000 clones, around three quarters of them singletons. This specimen consisted of peripheral blood, obtained from a patient treated with radiotherapy plus ipilimumab. Receptors were obtained from a human donor with non-small cell lung cancer who had a complete response to radiotherapy plus ipilimumab.

The chain uses TRBV15 and TRBJ2-7; 8 nucleotides match TRBD1. This CDR3 region has 15 residues. The V and J ends lost 2 bases and 3 bases, in that order; junction bases with no gene match: 6. Germline values: CDR1 LNHNV, CDR2 YYDKDF (reference sequence). CDR3 in amino acids: CATSRTPGQGYEQYV. In DNA, the CDR3 is TGTGCCACCAGCAGAACACCAGGACAGGGCTACGAGCAGTACGTC.

This clone was counted a single time. This chain uses TRBV5-4 with TRBJ1-2; D ambiguous. Between the trimmed V and J ends, which lost 0 bases and 4 bases, there was a span of 7 bases. The germline CDR1 and CDR2 sequences are SGHNT and YYREEE (reference sequence). The CDR3 spans 13 residues. CDR3 amino acids: CASSLDGSYGYTF. Written as DNA, the CDR3 is TGTGCCAGCAGCTTGGATGGGAGCTATGGCTACACCTTC.

The V call is TRBV15, the J call TRBJ2-1; 8 bases line up with TRBD2. Looked up from germline, CDR1 is LNHNV and CDR2 is YYDKDF (reference sequence). V lost 2 bases, J lost 15 bases, and 12 bases stayed unmatched. CDR3 length: 14 amino acids. CDR3 in DNA: TGTGCCACCAGCAGACGTACTAGCGGCGACCGACGGTTCTTC. Its translation: CATSRRTSGDRRFF.

The rearrangement links TRBV29-1 to TRBJ1-2, with TRBD1 identical over 9 bases. From germline, CDR1 is SQVTM and CDR2 ANQGSEA. After removal of 6 bases from V and 4 bases from J, the junction contained 12 bases not matched to a gene. The CDR3 is made up of 15 amino acids. The CDR3 bases are TGCAGCGTGGCCGTTGGACAGGGGACTACCTATGGCTACACCTTC. It encodes CSVAVGQGTTYGYTF. Looking up the rest from reference TRBV29-1 and TRBJ1-2 gives the full variable domain: SAVISQKPSRDICQRGTSLTIQCQVDSQVTMMFWYRQQPGQSLTLIATANQGSEATYESGFVIDKFPISRPNLTFSTLTVSNMSPEDSSIYLCSVAVGQGTTYGYTFGSGTRLTVV.

The rearrangement links TRBV4-3 to TRBJ2-2, with a tentative D call TRBD1 (6 bases). V lost 0 bases, J lost 4 bases, and 15 bases lay in between. The CDR3 has 17 amino acids. The germline gives CDR1 LGHNA, CDR2 YSLEER. The CDR3 DNA follows: TGCGCCAGCAGCCAAGATATGTTCAGGGGAAGCACCGGGGAGCTGTTTTTT. Its translation is CASSQDMFRGSTGELFF.

The rearrangement uses TRBV5-1 and TRBJ2-5; 8 nucleotides line up with TRBD2. Per germline, CDR1 SGHRS and CDR2 YFSETQ. V gave up 3 bases and J gave up 5 bases; unmatched junction bases: 15. This CDR3 has 17 amino acids. The CDR3 loop is CASSSPGLAGFQETQYF. The CDR3 region has the DNA TGCGCCAGCAGCTCCCCGGGGCTAGCGGGTTTTCAGGAGACCCAGTACTTC.

This rearrangement joins TRBV5-6 to TRBJ2-2; D not resolved. Germline values: CDR1 SGHDT, CDR2 YYEEEE. V lost 4 bases and J lost 5, with 3 bases in between. The CDR3 has 11 amino acids. CDR3 in amino acids: CASSVTGELFF. The DNA for the CDR3 is TGTGCCAGCAGCGTAACCGGGGAGCTGTTTTTT.

This clone was recorded a few times. The V and J genes are TRBV7-8 and TRBJ2-1, with unresolved D. Germline values: CDR1 SGHVS, CDR2 FQNEAQ. The CDR3 is 11 amino acids. V dropped 1 base and J dropped 6 bases, with 1 base sitting between them. This CDR3 reads CASSLVNEQFF. DNA of the CDR3: TGTGCCAGCAGCTTAGTCAATGAGCAGTTCTTC.

The CDR3 spells CASSPRQGSTDTQYF. CDR3 nucleotide sequence: TGTGCCAGTAGTCCCAGGCAGGGAAGCACAGATACGCAGTATTTT. The J gene is TRBJ2-3, the V gene TRBV19, with a possible D match to TRBD1 (5 bases). V lost 5 bases to trimming and J lost 0 bases, with 12 bases between them. In germline, CDR1 is LNHDA, CDR2 SQIVND (reference sequence). This CDR3 is built from 15 residues.

A remark on this clone: The same CDR3 can be traced to other DNA sequences in this sample. The rearrangement joins TRBV6-1 to TRBJ2-1, with 10 bases aligning to TRBD2. CDR3 size: 15 residues. CDR1 is MNHNS and CDR2 is SASEGT in the germline V gene. After removal of 7 bases from V and 9 bases from J, the junction contained 12 bases not matched to a gene. The CDR3 nucleotides are TGTGCCAGCAATGGAGCGGGGGGGCCTCGCCCTGAGCAGTTCTTC. Protein sequence: CASNGAGGPRPEQFF.

The rearrangement links TRBV7-2 to TRBJ2-7; D gene ambiguous. Between the trimmed V and J ends, which lost 5 bases and 4 bases, there was a span of 6 bases. Looked up from germline, CDR1 is SGHTA and CDR2 is FQGNSA. This CDR3 has 11 amino acids. The CDR3 reads CASSVQYEQYF. The DNA for the CDR3 is TGTGCCAGCAGCGTACAATACGAGCAGTACTTC.

The chain is built from TRBV14 and TRBJ1-6; D is uncertain. Germline V lookup: CDR1 SGHDN, CDR2 FVKESK. The length of the CDR3 is 15 residues. V lost 3 bases and J lost 3, with 9 bases in between. DNA for the CDR3: TGTGCCAGCAGCCACCGCCGGGACTATAATTCACCCCTCCACTTT. Translated: CASSHRRDYNSPLHF.

The rearrangement uses TRBV6-5 and TRBJ2-1; 8 positions agree with TRBD2. CDR3 length: 16 residues. After removal of 4 bases from V and 5 bases from J, the junction contained 10 bases not matched to a gene. CDR1 MNHEY and CDR2 SVGAGI come from the germline V gene. The CDR3 DNA reads as TGTGCCAGCAGTTCTACCTTAGCGGGATATAACAATGAGCAGTTCTTC. This gives the protein CASSSTLAGYNNEQFF.

The gene calls are TRBV5-1 and TRBJ2-2, with D possibly being TRBD2 (5 bases). Trimming pared 6 bases from V and 7 bases from J, leaving 10 bases between. Germline V CDR1 and CDR2: SGHRS, YFSETQ. CDR3 length: 12 residues. The CDR3 region has the DNA TGCGCCAGCAAGGAGGTGGGCGGGGAGCTGTTTTTT. This codes for CASKEVGGELFF.

This clone has only a few counts. This chain uses TRBV6-5 with TRBJ2-7, with 7 bases lining up with TRBD1. The CDR3 is 14 amino acids. The J segment lost 1 base and the V segment lost 6 bases, leaving 6 bases of the junction unmatched. Germline assignment: CDR1 MNHEY and CDR2 SVGAGI. The CDR3: CASRRAGGSYEQYV. For the CDR3, the DNA is TGTGCCAGCAGGAGGGCAGGGGGTTCCTACGAGCAGTACGTC.

This clone was detected a few times. The rearrangement links TRBV7-2 to TRBJ2-1; no clear D. Trimming took off 4 bases at V and 10 bases at J, with 8 bases between the two ends. The germline gives CDR1 SGHTA, CDR2 FQGNSA. The CDR3 runs to 11 residues. CDR3 in amino acids: CASSYSGEQFF. CDR3 DNA: TGTGCCAGCAGCTACTCCGGCGAGCAGTTCTTC.

The chain recombines TRBV5-6 with TRBJ1-2; 9 bases map to TRBD1. The ends lost 4 bases at V and 6 bases at J; junction bases unmatched: 13. The CDR3 is 16 residues long. The germline V gene encodes CDR1 SGHDT and CDR2 YYEEEE. DNA of the CDR3: TGTGCCAGCAGCCCCTTAACCCGGGACAGGGAAAATGGCTACACCTTC. Amino acids: CASSPLTRDRENGYTF.

This chain connects TRBV18 to TRBJ1-2, with 7 nucleotides matching TRBD1. This CDR3 is 16 amino acids long. The germline V gene has CDR1 KGHSH and CDR2 LQKENI. The V segment lost 3 bases and the J segment 0 bases; nucleotides outside the gene matches: 7. In nucleotides, the CDR3 is TGTGCCAGCTCACCGTTTAGGGACAGCTCTAACTATGGCTACACCTTC. This gives the protein CASSPFRDSSNYGYTF.

J is TRBJ2-5 and V is TRBV6-5; D unresolved. The CDR3 spans 12 residues. V shed 1 base and J shed 4 bases, with 4 bases lying between them. From germline, CDR1 is MNHEY and CDR2 SVGAGI. In DNA, the CDR3 is TGTGCCAGCAGTTACTTCATAGAGACCCAGTACTTC. Protein sequence: CASSYFIETQYF.

This chain links TRBV10-3 with TRBJ1-2, with a possible D match to TRBD1 (6 bases). The length of the CDR3 is 15 residues. Germline loops: CDR1 ENHRY, CDR2 SYGVKD. The V gene lost 0 bases and the J gene lost 4 bases, with 12 bases spanning the gap. The CDR3 coding sequence is TGTGCCATCAGTGAGTCGACAGGAGGAACCTATGGCTACACCTTC. Translated: CAISESTGGTYGYTF.

The CDR3 here is CASSDGTGNGYTF. In DNA, the CDR3 is TGTGCCAGCAGTGACGGGACAGGGAATGGCTACACCTTC. V and J are TRBV6-5 and TRBJ1-2, with TRBD1 matching 9 bases. The CDR3 totals 13 residues. Germline V CDR1 and CDR2: MNHEY, SVGAGI. V gave up 5 bases and J gave up 6 bases; unmatched junction bases: 4.